This is a list of T cell receptor beta chains from one sample in a study of T cell repertoires in cytomegalovirus infection. TCRdb called the reads again in MiXCR, with one record for every CDR3 protein. The data contain 800,000 to 950,000 distinct CDR3 sequences, about 30% of them seen just once; the ten biggest clones take up roughly 12%. These receptors' targets are unknown. The starting material was cultured CD8+ T cells from PBMCs, obtained from culture after CMV antigen stimulation. The receptors come from a human donor in good health (CMV status not recorded). Some clones in this sample may be carry-over from other donors' samples. Each CDR3 is given with its conserved first and last residue. Each record gives: V gene, J gene, clone size, D gene, CDR3 DNA, CDR3 protein. D genes are given only for firm matches. Size tells how often a clone was seen (once, few, many) or the class of an expanded clone, and some rows leave it out.

TRBV5-4,TRBJ2-3,NA,NA,TGTGCCAGCAGCTTGGGTTGGGGTCGCAATGGAGATACGCAGTATTTT,CASSLGWGRNGDTQYF
TRBV7-8,TRBJ1-4,NA,NA,TGTGCCAGCAGCTTAGGAAGGGATGACGAAAAACTGTTTTTT,CASSLGRDDEKLFF
TRBV27,TRBJ2-5,NA,TRBD2,TGTGCCAGCAGCAGCAGCGGGGGGGCTGAGTTTGGGACCCAGTACTTC,CASSSSGGAEFGTQYF
TRBV20-1,TRBJ1-6,NA,NA,TGCAGTGCTAGGTCCGAGAGCTCCTATAATTCACCCCTCCACTTT,CSARSESSYNSPLHF
TRBV4-1,TRBJ1-4,many,NA,TGCGCCAGCAGCCAAGAAAAGGGACCTCTGAATGAAAATAAACTGTTTTTT,CASSQEKGPLNENKLFF
TRBV27,TRBJ2-2,NA,NA,TGTGCCAGCAGTTTCCGTAGCCGCACCGGGGAGCTGTTTTTT,CASSFRSRTGELFF
TRBV7-9,TRBJ2-5,few,NA,TGTGCCAGCAGCTTAGAGTGGGGGCAGTCGTTCGAGACCCAGTACTTC,CASSLEWGQSFETQYF
TRBV7-6,TRBJ2-1,NA,NA,TGTGCTAGCAGCTTAGCGTGGGCAGGGGAGAACAATGAGCAGTTCTTC,CASSLAWAGENNEQFF
TRBV7-9,TRBJ1-3,NA,NA,TGTGCCAGCAGCGAATCCGGGCCCAGGGACACCATATATTTT,CASSESGPRDTIYF
TRBV27,TRBJ1-1,once,TRBD1,TGTGCCACGATGACAGGGGTCTTCACTGAAGCTTTCTTT,CATMTGVFTEAFF
TRBV5-6,TRBJ2-3,few,TRBD2,TGTGCCAGCAGCTTGGCAGGCAGCGGGGGGCGACCTGAGACTACGCAGTATTTT,CASSLAGSGGRPETTQYF
TRBV5-4,TRBJ2-7,NA,NA,TGTGCCAGCAGCTTGGACGGGACTGACTACGAGCAGTACTTC,CASSLDGTDYEQYF
TRBV4-2,TRBJ2-7,NA,NA,TGTGCCAGCAGCCAAGCGAGCGTCACGGACGAGCAGTACTTC,CASSQASVTDEQYF
TRBV5-1,TRBJ2-5,NA,NA,TGCGCCAGCAGGGACGACCAAGAGACCCAGTACTTC,CASRDDQETQYF
TRBV7-9,TRBJ2-1,NA,NA,TGTGCCAGCAGCTTAGAGGCAGGGACTCACAATGAGCAGTTCTTC,CASSLEAGTHNEQFF
TRBV10-3,TRBJ1-1,NA,NA,TGTGCCATCAGTGAGTCGGACGTTGGGAACACTGAAGCTTTCTTT,CAISESDVGNTEAFF
TRBV6-1,TRBJ2-7,many,TRBD1,TGTGCCATCTTAAGGGTGGGGACAGCCTCCTACGAGCAGTACTTC,CAILRVGTASYEQYF
TRBV2,TRBJ1-1,NA,NA,TGTGCCAGCAACACACCAGGGCCCGTCACTGAAGCTTTCTTT,CASNTPGPVTEAFF
TRBV7-9,TRBJ2-6,NA,TRBD1,TGTGCCAGCAGCTCCAGGACAGGGGGCGGATTTCGCTCTGGGGCCAACGTCCTGACTTTC,CASSSRTGGGFRSGANVLTF
TRBV6-6,TRBJ2-1,once,TRBD1,TGTGCCAGCAGTTACTACCGCATGGATCTGGACAGGGCCTCCTACAATAAGCAGTTCTTC,CASSYYRMDLDRASYNKQFF
TRBV7-6,TRBJ1-5,NA,TRBD1,TGTGCCAGCAGCTTAACAGGGGGCTCTTTTCAGCCCCAGCATTTT,CASSLTGGSFQPQHF
TRBV10-3,TRBJ1-1,NA,TRBD1,TGTGCCATCAGTGAGGGGCAACAGGGGTCCACTGAAGCTTTCTTT,CAISEGQQGSTEAFF
TRBV5-1,TRBJ2-1,many,TRBD1,TGCGCCAGCAGCCCACGGGCAGGGGGCCGCAACAATGAGCAGTTCTTC,CASSPRAGGRNNEQFF
TRBV5-5,TRBJ2-7,NA,TRBD2,TGTGCCAGCAGCCCGGGGGACTACCACTACGAGCAGTACTTC,CASSPGDYHYEQYF
TRBV7-8,TRBJ2-7,few,TRBD1,TGTGCCAGCAGCTTACCGACCGGGACAGGGATTGAGTCTAGTCCCTACGAGCAGTACTTC,CASSLPTGTGIESSPYEQYF
TRBV7-6,TRBJ1-1,NA,NA,TGTGCCAGCAGCATGGGCTCGGACACTGAAGCTTTCTTT,CASSMGSDTEAFF
TRBV7-2,TRBJ1-2,many,NA,TGTGCCAGCAGCTTAAACTACAGCGGGGCTAAAGGCTACACCTTC,CASSLNYSGAKGYTF
TRBV14,TRBJ1-1,NA,NA,TGTGCCAGCAGCCCGACGCGGGGCACTGAAGCTTTCTTT,CASSPTRGTEAFF
TRBV20-1,TRBJ1-1,NA,TRBD1,TGCAGTGCTAGGCGTGACAGGGGCCTAGCTTTCTTT,CSARRDRGLAFF
TRBV7-6,TRBJ1-1,many,TRBD1,TGTGCCAGCAGCTCACTAGGGGGCGGGACTGAAGCTTTCTTT,CASSSLGGGTEAFF
TRBV5-4,TRBJ2-1,NA,NA,TGTGCCAGCAGCGTCGTACTGGGGTACAATGAGCAGTTCTTC,CASSVVLGYNEQFF
TRBV13,TRBJ2-3,NA,NA,TGTGCCAGCAGCTCCCAGGACTGGGGATTAGATACGCAGTATTTT,CASSSQDWGLDTQYF
TRBV7-9,TRBJ1-2,many,NA,TGTGCCAGCAGCTTAGCGGACAGCCCGCTAGACTATGGCTACACCTTC,CASSLADSPLDYGYTF
TRBV11-3,TRBJ2-5,NA,TRBD2,TGTGCCAGCAGCCGCCCCGCTAGCGGGGGGGCCCAAGAGACCCAGTACTTC,CASSRPASGGAQETQYF
TRBV6-6,TRBJ1-2,NA,NA,TGTGCCAGCAGTCCCGGACAGTTTGGAGGCTACACCTTC,CASSPGQFGGYTF
TRBV4-2,TRBJ2-7,few,NA,TGTGCCAGCAGCCAAGATCCCGCTCCAGGGACTCTCTACGAGCAGTACTTC,CASSQDPAPGTLYEQYF
TRBV7-2,TRBJ2-5,NA,NA,TGTGCCAGCAGCTGGGCTAGCCAGACCCAGTACTTC,CASSWASQTQYF
TRBV11-2,TRBJ2-3,NA,TRBD2,TGTGCCAGCAGCCCCCTCAAGCGGGGAGTAGATACGCAGTATTTT,CASSPLKRGVDTQYF
TRBV11-2,TRBJ2-3,NA,NA,TGTGCCAGCAGCCCTAGCGCTCGGGGGACAGATACGCAGTATTTT,CASSPSARGTDTQYF
TRBV7-9,TRBJ1-2,few,NA,TGTGCCAGCAGCGCGGGGGACCCTCCTAACTATGGCTACACCTTC,CASSAGDPPNYGYTF
TRBV7-6,TRBJ2-3,NA,NA,TGTGCCAGCAGTTTCCATCCTTCACAGGGCACAGATACGCAGTATTTT,CASSFHPSQGTDTQYF
TRBV11-2,TRBJ2-5,NA,TRBD2,TGTGCCAGCAGCGTGGGACTAGCGGGGGGGCTTAGAGAGACCCAGTACTTC,CASSVGLAGGLRETQYF
TRBV7-6,TRBJ1-3,NA,TRBD1,TGTGCCAGCAGCTGGACAGGGGGCTTTGGAAACACCATATATTTT,CASSWTGGFGNTIYF
TRBV12-3/TRBV12-4,TRBJ1-2,NA,TRBD1,TGTGCCAGCAGTTTACCATCCCGACAGGGAATCTATGGCTACACCTTC,CASSLPSRQGIYGYTF
TRBV11-2,TRBJ2-6,NA,NA,TGTGCCAGCAGCTTAGACATACAGGGTGGTGGGGCCAACGTCCTGACTTTC,CASSLDIQGGGANVLTF
TRBV10-3,TRBJ1-2,few,NA,TGTGCCATCAGTGAGTCGGGGAGGTCGGATGGCTACACCTTC,CAISESGRSDGYTF
TRBV14,TRBJ2-1,NA,NA,TGTGCCAGCAGCCCCTCCGTAACCGGACGGGTTCCCTCCGGTGAGCAGTTCTTC,CASSPSVTGRVPSGEQFF